These 20 T cell receptor beta chains came from one sample sequenced in a study of cytomegalovirus exposure and HLA in healthy donors (dated by TCRdb to the late 2010s). The library was obtained by the immunoSEQ multiplex PCR assay. A mixture of 60 forward primers for TCR Vbeta segments and 13 reverse primers for TCR Jbeta segments was used in the multiplex PCR. TCRdb took this table from immuneACCESS and kept in-frame rearrangements with V and J called. Such tables lack part of the clones; where checked against another copy, unresolved V genes explain under half of the gap, and the rest is unexplained. This sample holds around 140,000 clones; roughly 79% were observed only once. The ten largest clones add up to roughly 9.7% of the sample. The sequencing input was PBMCs. The receptors here all came from a woman aged 60-75 years in good health and CMV-seropositive.

CDR3: CASSPRTGGNSPLHF. The CDR3 DNA reads TGTGCCAGCAGCCCACGGACAGGAGGTAATTCACCCCTCCACTTT. The chain is built from TRBV5-6 and TRBJ1-6, with 7 bases identical to TRBD1. Losses at the gene ends were 4 bases for V and 6 bases for J; bases not matched to a gene: 7. The CDR3 spans 15 residues. Per the germline V gene, CDR1 is SGHDT and CDR2 is YYEEEE.

The chain recombines TRBV2 with TRBJ2-7; 8 nucleotides match TRBD1. CDR1 and CDR2 from the germline V gene are SNHLY and FYNNEI. V lost 7 bases, J lost 4 bases, and 9 bases stayed unmatched. CDR3 length equals 14 residues. Here the CDR3 reads CASKSRQGWYEQYF. As DNA, the CDR3 is TGTGCCAGCAAATCTAGACAGGGGTGGTACGAGCAGTACTTC. The full variable domain, completed using reference TRBV2 and TRBJ2-7, is EPEVTQTPSHQVTQMGQEVILRCVPISNHLYFYWYRQILGQKVEFLVSFYNNEISEKSEIFDDQFSVERPDGSNFTLKIRSTKLEDSAMYFCASKSRQGWYEQYFGPGTRLTVT.

V is TRBV29-1 and J is TRBJ2-2, with D perhaps TRBD1 (8 bases). Trimming pared 8 bases from V and 7 bases from J, leaving 38 bases between. Germline CDR1 reads SQVTM; CDR2 reads ANQGSEA. This CDR3 region has 20 residues. The CDR3 bases are TGCAGCCCCGGCGGGGCCGGGACAGGCCAAAGGGAGGGCTTTGGCGGGGAGCTGTTTTTT. Its protein is CSPGGAGTGQREGFGGELFF.

This sequence joins TRBV4-1 and TRBJ2-5; 10 nucleotides match TRBD2. V shed 1 base, J shed 5 bases, and the junction held 7 bases outside the gene matches. The CDR3 extends over 16 amino acids. Per the germline V gene, CDR1 is MGHRA and CDR2 is YSYEKL. CDR3 sequence reads: CASSQGAGGPRETQYF. In DNA form, the CDR3 reads TGCGCCAGCAGCCAAGGAGCGGGAGGGCCGAGGGAGACCCAGTACTTC.

A few counts support this clone. The V gene is TRBV11-3, the J gene TRBJ2-3; D is perhaps TRBD1 (6 bases). CDR3 length equals 15 residues. Germline lookup yields CDR1 SGHNT and CDR2 YENEEA. The germline V and J ends were trimmed by 5 bases and 4 bases, with 16 bases remaining between them. The CDR3: CASSLRPTGSDTQYF. DNA of the CDR3: TGTGCCAGCAGCCTACGGCCAACAGGGTCAGATACGCAGTATTTT.

The rearrangement uses TRBV25-1 and TRBJ2-5; D is possibly TRBD2 (7 bases). The CDR3 is made up of 15 amino acids. Germline V gene data show CDR1 as MGHDK and CDR2 as SYGVNS. V lost 5 bases and J 2 bases, leaving 15 bases between the germline ends. CDR3 nucleotides: TGTGCCAGCAGTAGAGGGAGGGGGGGACAAGAGACCCAGTACTTC. It yields the protein CASSRGRGGQETQYF.

With respect to this clone: The missing conserved phenylalanine or tryptophan at the end of this CDR3 makes a read error likely. V gene TRBV29-1 combines with J gene TRBJ1-5; the D gene is possibly TRBD1 (5 bases). CDR1 and CDR2 from the germline V gene are SQVTM and ANQGSEA. With 3 bases removed from V and 3 bases from J, the gap between germline ends came to 9 bases. This CDR3 comprises 13 residues. The CDR3, as DNA: TGCAGCGTTGAGGTGGGGGACAATCAGCCCCAGCATGTT. Encoded protein: CSVEVGDNQPQHV.

This sequence joins TRBV7-3 and TRBJ2-1; 8 positions match TRBD2. This CDR3 comprises 13 residues. The V gene end was trimmed by 2 bases and the J gene end by 8 bases; junction bases not matched to a gene: 2. Germline-derived CDR1 and CDR2 are SGHTA and FQGTGA. The CDR3 spells CASSLATSDEQFF. The DNA for the CDR3 is TGTGCCAGCAGCTTAGCGACTAGCGATGAGCAGTTCTTC. The whole variable domain, filled in from reference TRBV7-3 and TRBJ2-1, reads GAGVSQTPSNKVTEKGKYVELRCDPISGHTALYWYRQSLGQGPEFLIYFQGTGAADDSGLPNDRFFAVRPEGSVSTLKIQRTERGDSAVYLCASSLATSDEQFFGPGTRLTVL.

In regard to this clone: This sample also contains other DNA sequences that code for the same CDR3. V usage is TRBV4-3 and J usage is TRBJ2-3; TRBD2 might be the D (6 bases). Germline CDR1 LGHNA, CDR2 YSLEER. Trimming shortened V by 0 bases and J by 1 base, and 8 bases separated the two germline ends. CDR3 length: 15 residues. CDR3 region: CASSQDGGGTDTQYF. CDR3 coding DNA: TGCGCCAGCAGCCAAGACGGAGGGGGCACAGATACGCAGTATTTT.

The CDR3 region has the DNA TGTGCCAGCAGCTTTCAGGGGGGAGGCACTGAAGCTTTCTTT. Protein sequence: CASSFQGGGTEAFF. The genes are TRBV5-4 and TRBJ1-1; TRBD1 matches at 7 bases. The CDR3 is 14 residues long. Germline V gene data show CDR1 as SGHNT and CDR2 as YYREEE (reference sequence). V lost 2 bases to trimming and J lost 4 bases; unmatched junction nucleotides: 5.

The chain joins TRBV28 to TRBJ2-5, with TRBD2 matching over 7 bases. The CDR3 is made up of 16 amino acids. Unmatched junction bases numbered 13, after V lost 7 bases and J lost 2 bases. CDR1 and CDR2 from the germline V gene are MDHEN and SYDVKM. The CDR3 is CASTRGRAFGQETQYF. The CDR3 DNA reads as TGTGCCAGCACTAGAGGGAGGGCCTTCGGGCAAGAGACCCAGTACTTC.

CDR3 amino acids: CAIRPTGDSYEQYF. The CDR3 DNA follows: TGTGCCATCAGGCCGACTGGCGACTCCTACGAGCAGTACTTC. The chain uses TRBV10-3 and TRBJ2-7; D gene unclear. The germline V and J ends were trimmed by 6 bases and 0 bases, with 12 bases remaining between them. The CDR3 is 14 residues long. Looked up from germline, CDR1 is ENHRY and CDR2 is SYGVKD.

The chain joins TRBV9 to TRBJ2-2, with 8 bases fitting TRBD2. Germline lookup yields CDR1 SGDLS and CDR2 YYNGEE. J was trimmed by 5 bases and V by 0 bases; bases with no gene match: 18. The CDR3 spans 20 residues. CDR3 coding DNA: TGTGCCAGCAGCGTAGCCCTAGAGGGAGCGGGAGTGGGCCTGACCGGGGAGCTGTTTTTT. Translation: CASSVALEGAGVGLTGELFF.

V is TRBV7-6 and J is TRBJ2-5, with D possibly being TRBD2 (7 bases). Germline V gene data show CDR1 as SGHVS and CDR2 as FNYEAQ. V lost 5 bases to trimming and J lost 3 bases, with 16 bases between them. This CDR3 comprises 15 residues. CDR3 bases: TGTGCCAGCAGCCTAGGAGGGGGGGATAAAGAGACCCAGTACTTC. Translation: CASSLGGGDKETQYF.

The CDR3 DNA reads as TGTGCCAGCAGCTTAGAACGGGGGACCTACAATGAGCAGTTCTTC. Translation: CASSLERGTYNEQFF. V is TRBV11-2 and J is TRBJ2-1, with TRBD2 as a possible D gene (6 bases). Trimming took 0 bases from V and 2 from J, leaving 8 bases between them. CDR1 is SGHAT and CDR2 is FQNNGV in the germline V gene. This CDR3 has 15 residues.

The V gene is TRBV7-9, the J gene TRBJ1-2; tentative D call: TRBD1 (6 bases). V shed 3 bases and J shed 4 bases, with 12 bases lying between them. The germline gives CDR1 SEHNR, CDR2 FQNEAQ (reference sequence). This CDR3 comprises 14 residues. The CDR3 nucleotides are TGTGCCAGCAGCTTCGATGGGGGGGCCTATGGCTACACCTTC. Its translation is CASSFDGGAYGYTF. The full variable domain, its missing parts supplied by reference TRBV7-9 and TRBJ1-2, is DTGVSQNPRHKITKRGQNVTFRCDPISEHNRLYWYRQTLGQGPEFLTYFQNEAQLEKSRLLSDRFSAERPKGSFSTLEIQRTEQGDSAMYLCASSFDGGAYGYTFGSGTRLTVV.

This chain joins TRBV28 and TRBJ1-1, with a possible D match to TRBD1 (5 bases). V was pared by 5 bases and J by 0 bases, with 7 bases between. The length of the CDR3 is 13 residues. CDR1 MDHEN and CDR2 SYDVKM come from the germline V gene. This CDR3 reads CASSGALNTEAFF. In nucleotides, the CDR3 is TGTGCCAGCAGTGGGGCGTTGAACACTGAAGCTTTCTTT.

The V gene is TRBV5-1, the J gene TRBJ1-1; unclear D gene. The CDR3 runs 15 residues. Per germline, CDR1 SGHRS and CDR2 YFSETQ. Trimming removed 1 base from V and 0 bases from J, with 10 bases in between. The CDR3 DNA sequence: TGCGCCAGCAGCTTGAGTCGGGGTTTGAACACTGAAGCTTTCTTT. Translated: CASSLSRGLNTEAFF.

The chain couples TRBV7-9 to TRBJ2-5; a weak D match, TRBD1 (6 bases). The germline V gene encodes CDR1 SEHNR and CDR2 FQNEAQ (reference sequence). The CDR3 covers 15 residues. V lost 2 bases and J lost 7, with 17 bases in between. The CDR3 region is CASSLPVGAGGTQYF. CDR3 bases: TGTGCCAGCAGCTTACCCGTGGGGGCTGGGGGGACCCAGTACTTC.

The rearrangement links TRBV30 to TRBJ2-1; 8 bases are shared with TRBD2. The length of the CDR3 is 16 residues. CDR1 and CDR2 from the germline V gene are GTSNPN and SVGIG (reference sequence). Losses at the gene ends were 0 bases for V and 3 bases for J; bases not matched to a gene: 7. The CDR3 nucleotides are TGTGCCTGGAGTGTAGATCCTAGCGGGTTCTACAATGAGCAGTTCTTC. As protein: CAWSVDPSGFYNEQFF.